The next 21 T cell receptor beta chains were all read from a single sample in a study of shared clonotypes between healthy human individuals. The naive CD8 population came from CD45RO-negative cells selected for CCR7, without terminally differentiated effector memory CD45RA+ cells. Measured with immunoSEQ multiplex PCR; TCRdb has only the in-frame clones, and not every one. The data show 650,000 to 800,000 clones, with about 90% seen just once and 20% to 25% held by the top ten. Sequenced input: naive CD8+ T cells sorted from blood. The source is a man aged 25-45 years in good health.

The chain has TRBV4-1 and TRBJ2-5; D call uncertain. This CDR3 contains 11 residues. Germline V gene lookup returns CDR1 MGHRA and CDR2 YSYEKL. V was shortened by 3 bases and J by 5 bases, with 4 bases between the two germline ends. The CDR3 nucleotides are TGCGCCAGCAGCCAGCGGGAGACCCAGTACTTC. It translates to CASSQRETQYF.

This chain connects TRBV19 to TRBJ2-7; D is unclear. V was clipped by 3 bases and J by 4 bases, with 13 bases between them. The CDR3 covers 14 residues. Per the germline V gene, CDR1 is LNHDA and CDR2 is SQIVND (reference sequence). CDR3: CASSIMDGPYEQYF. Written as DNA, the CDR3 is TGTGCCAGTAGTATTATGGACGGACCTTACGAGCAGTACTTC.

This clone was picked up one time. J is TRBJ2-1 and V is TRBV5-1, with D possibly being TRBD1 (6 bases). The CDR3 loop spans 15 amino acids. Trimming took off 0 bases at V and 3 bases at J, with 10 bases between the two ends. Per germline, CDR1 SGHRS and CDR2 YFSETQ. CDR3 protein: CASSLEDSNYNEQFF. The DNA of the CDR3 is TGCGCCAGCAGCTTGGAGGACAGCAACTACAATGAGCAGTTCTTC. Drawing the rest from reference TRBV5-1 and TRBJ2-1, the complete variable domain is KAGVTQTPRYLIKTRGQQVTLSCSPISGHRSVSWYQQTPGQGLQFLFEYFSETQRNKGNFPGRFSGRQFSNSRSEMNVSTLELGDSALYLCASSLEDSNYNEQFFGPGTRLTVL.

This clone was observed a single time. The J gene is TRBJ2-1, the V gene TRBV27; 15 bases align to TRBD2. The CDR3 is 16 amino acids. V was pared by 4 bases and J by 9 bases, with 7 bases of the junction left unmatched. Germline V CDR1 and CDR2: MNHEY, SMNVEV (reference sequence). The CDR3 region is CASSSRTSGRAGEQFF. The CDR3 coding sequence is TGTGCCAGCAGTTCCCGGACTAGCGGGAGGGCCGGTGAGCAGTTCTTC.

The chain couples TRBV6-5 to TRBJ2-7; tentative D call: TRBD2 (6 bases). The CDR3 sequence is 14 residues long. The germline CDR1 and CDR2 sequences are MNHEY and SVGAGI. The V and J ends lost 1 base and 2 bases respectively, with 9 bases between them. CDR3 sequence (DNA): TGTGCCAGCAGTTACTTGGGACTTCCCTACGAGCAGTACTTC. This encodes CASSYLGLPYEQYF.

The J gene is TRBJ2-1, the V gene TRBV30; the D is unclear. V lost 3 bases and J lost 2, with 8 bases in between. The V gene's germline CDR1 is GTSNPN and CDR2 SVGIG (reference sequence). CDR3 length: 13 amino acids. DNA of the CDR3: TGTGCCTGGAGCGGCACGGCCTACAATGAGCAGTTCTTC. Amino acids: CAWSGTAYNEQFF.

The chain carries TRBV15 and TRBJ1-6; D gene unclear. Per germline, CDR1 LNHNV and CDR2 YYDKDF (reference sequence). This CDR3 region has 14 residues. Trimming pared 5 bases from V and 1 base from J, leaving 6 bases between. The CDR3: CATSPRSYNSPLHF. The CDR3 region has the DNA TGTGCCACCAGCCCCCGGTCCTATAATTCACCCCTCCACTTT.

The rearrangement links TRBV5-8 to TRBJ1-1, with D tentatively TRBD1 (6 bases). With 1 base removed from V and 1 base from J, the gap between germline ends came to 14 bases. CDR1 is SGHTS, CDR2 YDEGEE, per germline. There are 16 residues in the CDR3. CDR3 protein: CASSLNRETWNTEAFF. DNA for the CDR3: TGTGCCAGCAGCTTGAACAGGGAAACTTGGAACACTGAAGCTTTCTTT.

The chain employs TRBV28 and TRBJ2-7; the D gene is possibly TRBD1 (6 bases). The CDR3 has 15 amino acids. The V end was cut by 6 bases, the J end by 1 base, with 16 bases between. The V gene's germline CDR1 is MDHEN and CDR2 SYDVKM. The CDR3 loop reads CASSPLTGPSYEQYF. The CDR3 DNA sequence: TGTGCCAGCAGCCCACTGACAGGTCCTTCCTACGAGCAGTACTTC.

This chain links TRBV5-6 with TRBJ1-2; D is unresolved. V gave up 4 bases and J gave up 8 bases, with 9 bases separating them. This CDR3 is 11 amino acids long. Germline CDR1 reads SGHDT; CDR2 reads YYEEEE. The CDR3 here is CASSTAGGYTF. The CDR3 nucleotides are TGTGCCAGCAGCACGGCTGGGGGCTACACCTTC.

The chain combines TRBV28 with TRBJ2-4, with a weak D call TRBD2 (5 bases). V lost 3 bases and J 2 bases, leaving 17 bases between the germline ends. This CDR3 spans 17 amino acids. Germline V CDR1 and CDR2: MDHEN, SYDVKM. The CDR3 coding sequence is TGTGCCAGCAGTTTGGGAGAAACTAGAGCCACCAAAAACATTCAGTACTTC. Residues: CASSLGETRATKNIQYF. The entire variable domain, with the rest obtained from reference TRBV28 and TRBJ2-4, is as follows: DVKVTQSSRYLVKRTGEKVFLECVQDMDHENMFWYRQDPGLGLRLIYFSYDVKMKEKGDIPEGYSVSREKKERFSLILESASTNQTSMYLCASSLGETRATKNIQYFGAGTRLSVL.

The chain couples TRBV4-3 to TRBJ1-5, with D maybe TRBD1 (6 bases). This CDR3 spans 15 amino acids. V was clipped by 0 bases and J by 5 bases, with 11 bases between them. CDR1 and CDR2 from the germline V gene are LGHNA and YSLEER. DNA of the CDR3: TGCGCCAGCAGCCAAGACCGGGACACCTATCAGCCCCAGCATTTT. Amino acid sequence: CASSQDRDTYQPQHF.

This chain uses TRBV27 with TRBJ1-1; the D gene is possibly TRBD1 (6 bases). Per the germline V gene, CDR1 is MNHEY and CDR2 is SMNVEV (reference sequence). The CDR3 is made up of 11 amino acids. Trimming pared 10 bases from V and 4 bases from J, leaving 10 bases between. The CDR3 region has the DNA TGTGCCACCTCCAGGGGCACTGAAGCTTTCTTT. This translates into CATSRGTEAFF.

The rearrangement links TRBV7-9 to TRBJ2-5; 9 bases align to TRBD2. CDR1 is SEHNR, CDR2 FQNEAQ, per germline (reference sequence). J was trimmed by 5 bases and V by 1 base; bases with no gene match: 8. The CDR3 contains 16 residues. CDR3 DNA sequence: TGTGCCAGCAGCTTAGTAGATCTAGCGGGGCGGGAGACCCAGTACTTC. As protein: CASSLVDLAGRETQYF. Supplemented by reference TRBV7-9 and TRBJ2-5, the full variable domain reads DTGVSQNPRHKITKRGQNVTFRCDPISEHNRLYWYRQTLGQGPEFLTYFQNEAQLEKSRLLSDRFSAERPKGSFSTLEIQRTEQGDSAMYLCASSLVDLAGRETQYFGPGTRLLVL.

The chain joins TRBV7-9 to TRBJ2-7, with TRBD1 identical over 10 bases. V was pared by 5 bases and J by 1 base, with 5 bases of the junction left unmatched. Germline-derived CDR1 and CDR2 are SEHNR and FQNEAQ (reference sequence). This CDR3 comprises 15 residues. The CDR3 region has the DNA TGTGCCAGCAGCATGGGACAGGGGAGATCCTACGAGCAGTACTTC. Encoded protein: CASSMGQGRSYEQYF.

Notes on this clone: The sample carries other DNA sequences with the same CDR3. The V call is TRBV29-1, the J call TRBJ2-7; D possibly matches TRBD1 or TRBD2 (6 bases each). This CDR3 has 11 residues. Germline CDR1 reads SQVTM; CDR2 reads ANQGSEA. CDR3 nucleotides: TGCAGTGGGGGGCAGGGCTACGAGCAGTACTTC. Encoded protein: CSGGQGYEQYF.

The chain links TRBV5-1 to TRBJ2-7; no clear D gene. From germline, CDR1 is SGHRS and CDR2 YFSETQ. This CDR3 is 16 amino acids long. V lost 2 bases to trimming and J lost 1 base, with 16 bases between them. CDR3 residues: CASSFGDTGLSYEQYF. DNA of the CDR3: TGCGCCAGCAGCTTTGGAGACACCGGGTTGTCCTACGAGCAGTACTTC.

The chain has TRBV7-9 and TRBJ2-3; 7 nucleotides match TRBD2. The CDR3 extends over 14 amino acids. Germline lookup yields CDR1 SEHNR and CDR2 FQNEAQ (reference sequence). The V segment lost 5 bases and the J segment 10 bases; nucleotides outside the gene matches: 12. The CDR3 DNA reads TGTGCCAGCAGCAAAGGGACTACCCGGCCCGCGCAGTATTTT. Its translation is CASSKGTTRPAQYF.

J is TRBJ2-1 and V is TRBV2; TRBD1 is a possible D gene (5 bases). The CDR3 contains 14 residues. The V gene lost 5 bases and the J gene lost 6 bases, with 14 bases spanning the gap. Germline CDR1 SNHLY, CDR2 FYNNEI. CDR3 loop: CASSYSFGANEQFF. The CDR3 nucleotides read TGTGCCAGCAGTTACTCCTTTGGGGCCAATGAGCAGTTCTTC.

This chain joins TRBV7-9 and TRBJ2-7; 9 bases are a match to TRBD1. The CDR3 has 13 amino acids. V was pared by 4 bases and J by 6 bases, with 4 bases of the junction left unmatched. The germline V gene encodes CDR1 SEHNR and CDR2 FQNEAQ (reference sequence). CDR3 nucleotide sequence: TGTGCCAGCAGCTCCGGGACAGGGAGCGAGCAGTACTTC. This gives the protein CASSSGTGSEQYF.

The chain couples TRBV29-1 to TRBJ2-7; 8 bases are shared with TRBD1. The trim removed 7 bases at V and 6 bases at J, leaving 14 bases unmatched. The CDR3 runs to 14 residues. CDR1 and CDR2 from the germline V gene are SQVTM and ANQGSEA. In DNA form, the CDR3 reads TGCAGCGCCATCAAGGCTACAGGGGGAGGCGAGCAGTACTTC. This encodes CSAIKATGGGEQYF.